The 21 T cell receptor beta chains below come from one sample, sequenced in a study of patients and donors after allogeneic stem cell transplantation. Each CDR3 protein gets one entry after TCRdb re-called the RT-PCR reads with MiXCR. The sample lists over 400,000 distinct CDR3 sequences, roughly 17% occurring once. The specimen sequenced was blood, either unsorted or a sorted T cell fraction (not recorded which). The receptors were gathered from a human donor who was either an allogeneic HSCT recipient or a stem cell or donor lymphocyte infusion donor (not recorded which). It is not recorded whose cells these are; they may come from a transplant donor.

This clonotype showed up just once. The chain carries TRBV5-6 and TRBJ1-2; D is perhaps TRBD1 (5 bases). The CDR3 covers 14 residues. The germline V gene encodes CDR1 SGHDT and CDR2 YYEEEE. Trimming shortened V by 1 base and J by 1 base, and 8 bases separated the two germline ends. CDR3 sequence reads: CASSLPTVNYGYTF. Here the CDR3 DNA reads TGTGCCAGCAGCTTGCCGACAGTTAACTATGGCTACACCTTC.

The genes are TRBV6-5 and TRBJ1-4; D call uncertain. Germline-derived CDR1 and CDR2 are MNHEY and SVGAGI. CDR3 size: 14 residues. V was clipped by 0 bases and J by 8 bases, with 10 bases between them. The CDR3 sequence: CASSYSALQEKLFF. CDR3 nucleotides: TGTGCCAGCAGTTACTCGGCCCTCCAAGAAAAACTGTTTTTT.

The chain is built from TRBV24-1 and TRBJ2-5; 9 nucleotides align to TRBD1. With 3 bases clipped from V and 2 bases from J, the junction kept 9 bases outside the gene matches. The CDR3 is 17 amino acids. Germline-derived CDR1 and CDR2 are KGHDR and SFDVKD. This CDR3 is CATSDARDREDQETQYF. CDR3 coding DNA: TGTGCCACCAGTGATGCCCGGGACAGGGAGGATCAAGAGACCCAGTACTTC.

This sequence joins TRBV5-6 and TRBJ1-4; D is undetermined. V lost 3 bases, J lost 0 bases, and 9 bases lay in between. The V gene's germline CDR1 is SGHDT and CDR2 YYEEEE. The CDR3 runs 15 residues. Here the CDR3 DNA reads TGTGCCAGCAGCTCTTTATATCCAACTAATGAAAAACTGTTTTTT. Its translation: CASSSLYPTNEKLFF.

This clonotype was detected many times. The CDR3 spells CASSLDREKDTQYF. The CDR3 DNA reads TGTGCCAGCAGTTTGGACAGGGAGAAAGATACGCAGTATTTT. This chain uses TRBV12-3 or TRBV12-4 with TRBJ2-3; TRBD1 agrees at 8 bases. The length of the CDR3 is 14 residues. V shed 3 bases, J shed 5 bases, and the junction held 4 bases outside the gene matches.

This rearrangement joins TRBV25-1 to TRBJ2-1; 10 nucleotides match TRBD2. This CDR3 has 17 amino acids. Germline-derived CDR1 and CDR2 are MGHDK and SYGVNS. Germline trimming cut 7 bases from V and 5 bases from J; bases unmatched to any gene: 14. CDR3 DNA: TGTGCCAGCACACTTTGGGCTAGCGGGAGCGGGGACAATGAGCAGTTCTTC. Protein: CASTLWASGSGDNEQFF.

The chain is built from TRBV5-1 and TRBJ2-7; a possible D gene is TRBD1 (6 bases). The CDR3 spans 11 residues. Germline V gene sequence: CDR1 SGHRS, CDR2 YFSETQ. V shed 3 bases and J shed 5 bases, with 6 bases lying between them. CDR3 DNA: TGCGCCAGCAGCTGGGGGCACGAGCAGTACTTC. Its translation is CASSWGHEQYF.

The DNA of the CDR3 is TGTGCCAGCAGCTCGGGGTCCGGCGAGCAGTACTTC. Translated, it gives CASSSGSGEQYF. V and J are TRBV5-6 and TRBJ2-7; D might be TRBD2 (5 bases). Germline V gene lookup returns CDR1 SGHDT and CDR2 YYEEEE. Trimming cost V 3 bases and J 6 bases, with 10 bases left between them. This CDR3 comprises 12 residues.

In its sample, this clonotype was seen many times. The gene calls are TRBV2 and TRBJ2-7; D is unresolved. The CDR3 has 13 amino acids. Germline V lookup: CDR1 SNHLY, CDR2 FYNNEI. Trimming took 3 bases from V and 9 from J, leaving 15 bases between them. CDR3 DNA: TGTGCCAGCAGTGATACGGTCCCTACGCCGCAGTACTTC. It specifies CASSDTVPTPQYF.

This clonotype was seen more than once but under ten times. Here the CDR3 reads CASSKQGGGEKLFF. The CDR3 nucleotides are TGTGCCAGCAGCAAACAGGGGGGGGGTGAAAAACTGTTTTTT. The chain joins TRBV12-3 or TRBV12-4 to TRBJ1-4; the match to TRBD1 covers 8 bases. This CDR3 spans 14 amino acids. Trimming at V came to 6 bases and at J to 7 bases, leaving 7 bases not matched to a gene.

This clonotype has a handful of counts. The rearrangement joins TRBV7-9 to TRBJ2-7; perhaps TRBD2 as D (6 bases). V was pared by 5 bases and J by 4 bases, with 18 bases between. Germline V gene sequence: CDR1 SEHNR, CDR2 FQNEAQ (reference sequence). The CDR3 length is 15 residues. DNA for the CDR3: TGTGCCAGCAGCCAAAACTGGCGGGATGGTTACGAGCAGTACTTC. It yields the protein CASSQNWRDGYEQYF.

The DNA of the CDR3 is TGTGCCAGCAAAGGGAGGAGAGGGGAGCTGTTTTTT. It encodes CASKGRRGELFF. This rearrangement joins TRBV9 to TRBJ2-2; TRBD2 is a possible D gene (6 bases). Germline values: CDR1 SGDLS, CDR2 YYNGEE. CDR3 length: 12 amino acids. The V gene lost 6 bases and the J gene lost 8 bases, with 11 bases spanning the gap.

Only a few counts were recorded for this clonotype. The chain recombines TRBV27 with TRBJ1-5; D may be TRBD1 (5 bases). CDR1 and CDR2 (germline): MNHEY, SMNVEV (reference sequence). V gave up 6 bases and J gave up 7 bases, with 16 bases separating them. CDR3 length: 14 residues. The CDR3 region has the DNA TGTGCCAGCAGATATCAGGGCGGTGGACAGCCCCAGCATTTT. Amino acids: CASRYQGGGQPQHF.

The rearrangement joins TRBV9 to TRBJ2-5; 8 nucleotides line up with TRBD1. In germline, CDR1 is SGDLS, CDR2 YYNGEE. With V trimmed by 3 bases and J by 5 bases, 6 bases remained unmatched. This CDR3 has 14 residues. CDR3 DNA sequence: TGTGCCAGCAGCGAGGGACAGGCAGGGGAGACCCAGTACTTC. The encoded protein is CASSEGQAGETQYF.

This clonotype was detected a few times. This chain uses TRBV4-1 with TRBJ2-1, with 8 bases fitting TRBD1. Germline assignment: CDR1 MGHRA and CDR2 YSYEKL. CDR3 length: 14 residues. V lost 6 bases, J lost 9 bases, and 10 bases stayed unmatched. This CDR3 is CASREIQGVGEQFF. In DNA, the CDR3 is TGCGCCAGCAGAGAGATACAGGGGGTAGGTGAGCAGTTCTTC.

This clonotype was recorded at least ten times. The V gene is TRBV4-3, the J gene TRBJ2-3; 8 positions agree with TRBD1. V was clipped by 5 bases and J by 5 bases; unmatched bases: 12. CDR3 size: 16 residues. Germline V gives CDR1 LGHNA, CDR2 YSLEER. The CDR3 region has the DNA TGCGCCAGCAGCGAACGGGCAGGGGGCTTGGGAGATACGCAGTATTTT. Translating gives CASSERAGGLGDTQYF.

In its sample, this clonotype was seen a few times. The chain employs TRBV29-1 and TRBJ2-5, with unresolved D. The CDR3 has 12 amino acids. CDR1 and CDR2 (germline): SQVTM, ANQGSEA. Deletions cut 7 bases from V and 1 base from J, with 10 bases between. The CDR3 spells CSGSMSQETQYF. The CDR3 DNA is TGCAGCGGGTCTATGAGCCAAGAGACCCAGTACTTC.

Note on this clonotype: The junction and the germline gene differ at one end; a read error may be behind it. The V and J genes are TRBV2 and TRBJ2-1, with a possible D match to TRBD2 (6 bases). The CDR3 has 13 residues. Per germline, CDR1 SNHLY and CDR2 FYNNEI. The CDR3 sequence: CASRRRPGGEQSF. The CDR3 region has the DNA TGTGCCAGCAGAAGGCGCCCCGGGGGTGAGCAGTCCTTC.

This clonotype was observed a few times. V and J are TRBV6-2 or TRBV6-3 and TRBJ2-5, with 12 bases matching TRBD2. The V and J ends lost 7 bases and 7 bases, in that order; junction bases with no gene match: 4. The V gene's germline CDR1 is MNHEY and CDR2 SVGEGT. The CDR3 runs 13 residues. CDR3 sequence: CASIKGLAGTQYF. The CDR3 coding sequence is TGTGCCAGCATCAAGGGACTAGCGGGGACCCAGTACTTC.

The CDR3 region is CASSFLGPRSNTQYF. The CDR3 DNA follows: TGTGCCAGCAGTTTTTTAGGTCCGAGGTCAAATACGCAGTATTTT. This chain connects TRBV28 to TRBJ2-3, with D unresolved. The ends were cut back, 3 bases at V and 7 bases at J, with 17 bases in the middle. Germline CDR1 is MDHEN and CDR2 is SYDVKM. This CDR3 is 15 amino acids long.

In this sample, this clonotype turned up a few times. The J gene is TRBJ1-6, the V gene TRBV27, with 7 nucleotides matching TRBD1. V was pared by 2 bases and J by 0 bases, with 7 bases of the junction left unmatched. Germline lookup yields CDR1 MNHEY and CDR2 SMNVEV (reference sequence). The CDR3 runs 18 residues. This chain's CDR3 is CASSLRQGGSSYNSPLHF. The DNA of the CDR3 is TGTGCCAGCAGTTTAAGGCAGGGGGGGAGCTCCTATAATTCACCCCTCCACTTT.